This record covers a single T cell receptor (beta chain). cDNA reverse transcribed from extracted RNA served as the sequencing template. The data were produced by immunoSEQ multiplex PCR, yet TCRdb's version contains in-frame clones alone and is incomplete. The sample lists around 140,000 clones; 86% were seen once. This record belongs to a study of CD8+ T cells in alopecia areata. The treatment was: oral pan-JAK inhibitor, 5-10 mg twice daily. Sorted populations comprised CD4+ and CD8+ T cells obtained from PBMCs. V gave up 4 bases and J gave up 2 bases; unmatched junction bases: 10. This CDR3 contains 16 residues.

The origin of this receptor is a human donor with alopecia areata. The chain combines TRBV5-7 with TRBJ1-1; 8 bases are a match to TRBD1. TRBV5-7 counts as an open reading frame of uncertain function. The input for sequencing was CD8+ T cells sorted from blood, taken at week 4, from a patient treated with tofacitinib. CDR3 amino acids: CASSPPPGQVNTEAFF. The CDR3 bases are TGTGCCAGCAGCCCCCCCCCGGGACAGGTTAACACTGAAGCTTTCTTT.